A selection of T cell receptor beta chains follows, all from one sample in a study of blood T cell repertoires in COVID-19. Sequencing used immunoSEQ multiplex PCR; TCRdb keeps in-frame clones, though not all of them. The sample lists a few hundred thousand clones; around 90% were seen once. The specimen sequenced was peripheral blood. The source of these receptors is a man between 18 and 35 years old with active or convalescent COVID-19. Both conserved end residues are part of each CDR3. A D gene is named only where the DNA matches it firmly. Expanded clones get a size class; other rows say once, few or many, or leave the size out.

j_call v_call d_call clone_size cdr3_aa cdr3_nt
TRBJ1-2 TRBV28 TRBD1 - CASSFTGGARGYTF TGTGCCAGCAGTTTTACAGGGGGCGCACGGGGCTACACCTTC
TRBJ2-1 TRBV11-2 - - CASSLDGSSYNEQFF TGTGCCAGCAGCTTAGACGGGAGCTCCTACAATGAGCAGTTCTTC
TRBJ2-5 TRBV19 TRBD2 - CASSTKRGQYQETQYF TGTGCCAGTAGTACCAAGCGGGGTCAGTACCAAGAGACCCAGTACTTC
TRBJ1-3 TRBV13 - - CASSFGVLSGNTIYF TGTGCCAGCAGCTTCGGGGTCCTCTCTGGAAACACCATATATTTT
TRBJ2-5 TRBV7-2 TRBD1 - CASSPIGGQLVQETQYF TGTGCCAGCAGCCCAATAGGGGGACAGCTGGTCCAAGAGACCCAGTACTTC
TRBJ2-3 TRBV6-2/TRBV6-3 - few CASSYGQGKGTDTQYF TGTGCCAGCAGTTACGGTCAGGGAAAGGGCACAGATACGCAGTATTTT
TRBJ1-2 TRBV28 - - CASSLMVEQNYGYTF TGTGCCAGCAGTTTAATGGTAGAACAGAACTATGGCTACACCTTC
TRBJ2-1 TRBV7-2 - once CASSLTVASYNEQFF TGTGCCAGCAGCTTAACCGTAGCGTCCTACAATGAGCAGTTCTTC
TRBJ2-7 TRBV7-9 TRBD1 - CASSLAPGQVKAGSYEQYF TGTGCCAGCAGCTTAGCTCCGGGACAGGTAAAGGCAGGGTCCTACGAGCAGTACTTC
TRBJ2-7 TRBV28 - - CASSSGLRGEQYF TGTGCCAGCAGTTCCGGACTGCGGGGCGAGCAGTACTTC
TRBJ2-7 TRBV6-2/TRBV6-3 - - CASSYGAAYEQYF TGTGCCAGCAGTTACGGGGCAGCTTACGAGCAGTACTTC
TRBJ2-7 TRBV6-5 - - CASIRESFYEQYF TGTGCCAGCATCCGGGAATCCTTCTACGAGCAGTACTTC
TRBJ1-5 TRBV5-8 - - CASSFSDQPQHF TGTGCCAGCAGCTTTAGTGATCAGCCCCAGCATTTT
TRBJ2-2 TRBV12-3/TRBV12-4 - - CATGGLVGELFF TGTGCCACTGGGGGGTTGGTCGGGGAGCTGTTTTTT
TRBJ1-2 TRBV2 TRBD1 - CASSPQGTFNYGYTF TGTGCCAGCTCTCCACAGGGGACCTTTAACTATGGCTACACCTTC
TRBJ1-6 TRBV6-5 - - CASSYQDHLPLHF TGTGCCAGCAGTTACCAGGATCACTTGCCCCTCCACTTT
TRBJ2-5 TRBV11-3 TRBD2 - CASSFSAGGPETQYF TGTGCCAGCAGCTTCTCAGCGGGAGGGCCGGAGACCCAGTACTTC
TRBJ2-7 TRBV2 - few CASSGQGLPGAQYF TGTGCCAGCAGTGGACAGGGACTCCCGGGTGCGCAGTACTTC
TRBJ1-5 TRBV28 - once CASSPRFSNQPQHF TGTGCCAGCAGTCCCCGGTTTAGCAATCAGCCCCAGCATTTT
TRBJ2-7 TRBV6-5 TRBD1 - CASSKGTGLYEQYF TGTGCCAGCAGTAAGGGGACAGGACTCTACGAGCAGTACTTC
TRBJ2-2 TRBV5-6 TRBD1 once CASTREGQGYTGELFF TGTGCCAGCACCCGCGAGGGACAGGGTTACACCGGGGAGCTGTTTTTT
TRBJ1-2 TRBV19 - - CASRKSGDGYTF TGTGCCAGTAGGAAGTCAGGGGATGGCTACACCTTC
TRBJ2-7 TRBV11-2 TRBD1 - CASSGQGWSAEQYF TGTGCCAGCAGTGGACAGGGATGGAGTGCCGAGCAGTACTTC
TRBJ1-2 TRBV5-1 - - CASSSGGAYGYTF TGCGCCAGCAGCTCTGGGGGGGCCTATGGCTACACCTTC
TRBJ1-5 TRBV19 - - CASSIDRTGNQPQHF TGTGCCAGTAGTATAGATCGAACAGGTAATCAGCCCCAGCATTTT
TRBJ1-2 TRBV28 TRBD1 - CASRSRGRGSWDYGYTF TGTGCCAGCAGGTCTCGTGGCAGGGGGTCATGGGACTATGGCTACACCTTC
TRBJ2-7 TRBV7-6 TRBD1 - CASSLGTGYYEQYF TGTGCCAGCAGCTTAGGGACAGGATACTACGAGCAGTACTTC
TRBJ2-7 TRBV28 TRBD1 - CASSPLLGQGRDEQYF TGTGCCAGCAGTCCCCTCCTGGGACAGGGGAGGGACGAGCAGTACTTC
TRBJ2-7 TRBV4-2 TRBD2 - CASSRSLAGADEQYF TGTGCCAGCAGCCGCTCCCTAGCGGGAGCCGACGAGCAGTACTTC
TRBJ1-1 TRBV9 - - CASSVTGFDTEAFF TGTGCCAGCAGCGTTACGGGGTTTGATACTGAAGCTTTCTTT
TRBJ2-7 TRBV11-2 - few CASSLGNNNHEQYF TGTGCCAGCAGCTTAGGCAACAACAACCACGAGCAGTACTTC
TRBJ1-2 TRBV25-1 TRBD1 - CASSEQGANYGYTF TGTGCCAGCAGTGAACAGGGGGCGAACTATGGCTACACCTTC
TRBJ1-3 TRBV10-3 - - CAISEGGASGNTIYF TGTGCCATCAGTGAGGGCGGAGCCTCTGGAAACACCATATATTTT
TRBJ2-1 TRBV28 TRBD2 - CASSKNGQGTGLAGLGEQFF TGTGCCAGCAGTAAAAACGGACAGGGCACGGGACTAGCGGGACTAGGTGAGCAGTTCTTC
TRBJ1-5 TRBV2 TRBD1 - CASSPRGQGDQPQHF TGTGCCAGCAGTCCACGGGGACAGGGTGATCAGCCCCAGCATTTT
TRBJ2-1 TRBV27 TRBD2 - CASSFGGMAGTLYNEQFF TGTGCCAGCAGTTTCGGGGGGATGGCGGGGACCCTTTACAATGAGCAGTTCTTC
TRBJ2-5 TRBV11-2 TRBD2 - CASSGAGGKTQYF TGTGCCAGCAGCGGAGCGGGGGGAAAGACCCAGTACTTC
TRBJ1-2 TRBV7-2 - few CASSLGAGYGYTF TGTGCCAGCAGCTTAGGTGCGGGATATGGCTACACCTTC
TRBJ2-7 TRBV20-1 - - CSASSTGNYEQYF TGCAGTGCTAGTTCCACAGGGAACTACGAGCAGTACTTC
TRBJ2-2 TRBV12-5 TRBD1 few CASGMGQGKTGELFF TGTGCTAGTGGTATGGGACAGGGGAAGACCGGGGAGCTGTTTTTT
TRBJ2-3 TRBV6-6 TRBD1 - CASTHTGQQRTDTQYF TGTGCCAGCACCCACACGGGACAGCAGCGCACAGATACGCAGTATTTT
TRBJ2-3 TRBV7-2 TRBD2 - CASSAQSGGGTDTQYF TGTGCCAGCAGCGCACAGAGCGGGGGGGGCACAGATACGCAGTATTTT
TRBJ2-5 TRBV6-2/TRBV6-3 TRBD2 - CASSYRASGTRETQYF TGTGCCAGCAGTTACCGGGCTAGCGGGACCCGGGAGACCCAGTACTTC